What follows describes a single T cell receptor (beta chain). Its specificity is unknown. Germline assignment: CDR1 SGHAT and CDR2 FQNNGV. The CDR3 extends over 15 amino acids. Unmatched junction bases numbered 9, after V lost 5 bases and J lost 9 bases. The sample belongs to a study of response to subunit inactivated influenza vaccine. General study results and limits: T cells newly recruited by each seasonal influenza vaccination are few, the authors suggested.

Via MiXCR, TCRdb re-called the RT-PCR reads, giving one row per CDR3 protein. The repertoire holds 500,000 to 750,000 distinct CDR3 sequences, with 14% as singletons. Source: PBMCs from blood, taken approximately 12 days after vaccination. This TCR came from a man aged 50-59 years who received an inactivated influenza vaccine. J is TRBJ1-6 and V is TRBV11-2, with 8 bases lining up with TRBD1. The CDR3 loop is CASSRKGQAPSPLHF. The CDR3 coding sequence is TGTGCCAGCAGCCGGAAGGGACAGGCGCCTTCACCCCTCCACTTT.